This TCR beta chain originates from a study of control samples from healthy donors and cancer patients. Clones were read by immunoSEQ multiplex PCR, and TCRdb kept only the in-frame ones, dropping some. The data hold 100,000 to 120,000 clones, with approximately 90% observed a single time. The source of this sequence is a woman between 55 and 75 years old with lung cancer. Material for sequencing was PBMCs.

The CDR3: CASSLIGTDTQYF. The CDR3 nucleotides are TGTGCCAGCAGCCTCATTGGCACAGATACGCAGTATTTT. The chain is built from TRBV7-2 and TRBJ2-3, with D unresolved. The ends were cut back, 5 bases at V and 1 base at J, with 7 bases in the middle. CDR3 length: 13 amino acids. Looked up from germline, CDR1 is SGHTA and CDR2 is FQGNSA.